The 18 T cell receptor beta chains presented below share a single source sample, sequenced in a study of blood T cell repertoires in COVID-19. The protocol was immunoSEQ multiplex PCR, while the TCRdb copy is restricted to in-frame clones and leaves out a portion. Of around 210,000 clones listed, 70% to 85% are singletons. The sequenced sample consisted of peripheral blood. These receptor sequences come from a human donor in a cohort sampled during active COVID-19.

This rearrangement joins TRBV7-9 to TRBJ1-2; unclear D gene. Trimming took 1 base from V and 4 from J, leaving 4 bases between them. From germline, CDR1 is SEHNR and CDR2 FQNEAQ (reference sequence). The CDR3 runs 12 residues. DNA of the CDR3: TGTGCCAGCAGCTTAGAGCGCTATGGCTACACCTTC. It codes for CASSLERYGYTF.

This chain uses TRBV11-2 with TRBJ2-3, with D possibly matching TRBD1 (6 bases). Germline assignment: CDR1 SGHAT and CDR2 FQNNGV. The CDR3 loop spans 18 amino acids. Trimming removed 4 bases at V and 6 bases at J, with 26 bases between. Written as DNA, the CDR3 is TGTGCCAGCAGCTCGAACGTCACAGGGTCGGGACCTCCGGATACGCAGTATTTT. Translation gives CASSSNVTGSGPPDTQYF.

The CDR3, as DNA: TGTGCCAGCAGTTTAAAACAGGTGGGGGGAGACGAGCAGTACTTC. This codes for CASSLKQVGGDEQYF. The V call is TRBV27, the J call TRBJ2-7, with a tentative D call TRBD2 (6 bases). This CDR3 spans 15 amino acids. Trimming took 2 bases from V and 5 from J, leaving 16 bases between them. CDR1 and CDR2 (germline): MNHEY, SMNVEV (reference sequence).

This clone turned up a few times. This sequence joins TRBV5-6 and TRBJ2-7; 7 bases align to TRBD1. The J segment lost 2 bases and the V segment lost 8 bases, leaving 7 bases of the junction unmatched. This CDR3 contains 13 residues. Per the germline V gene, CDR1 is SGHDT and CDR2 is YYEEEE. The CDR3 DNA sequence: TGTGCCAGTTTCCGGGACAGAGCCTACGAGCAGTACTTC. As protein: CASFRDRAYEQYF.

There are a few counts of this clone. The chain couples TRBV28 to TRBJ1-3, with a weak D call TRBD1 (6 bases). The CDR3 runs to 16 residues. V gave up 10 bases and J gave up 0 bases, with 19 bases separating them. CDR1 and CDR2 (germline): MDHEN, SYDVKM. CDR3: CATGPGALLSGNTIYF. Written as DNA, the CDR3 is TGTGCCACCGGGCCAGGGGCCTTACTCTCTGGAAACACCATATATTTT.

The chain carries TRBV2 and TRBJ2-3; the D gene is possibly TRBD2 (6 bases). The germline V and J ends were trimmed by 6 bases and 0 bases, with 19 bases remaining between them. Germline loops: CDR1 SNHLY, CDR2 FYNNEI. The CDR3 covers 17 residues. CDR3 loop: CASRWSSSGDSTDTQYF. CDR3 sequence (DNA): TGTGCCAGCAGGTGGTCGAGTAGCGGAGATAGCACAGATACGCAGTATTTT.

V usage is TRBV5-1 and J usage is TRBJ2-7; 7 bases map to TRBD1. This CDR3 spans 14 amino acids. The ends lost 4 bases at V and 0 bases at J; junction bases unmatched: 4. CDR1 and CDR2 (germline): SGHRS, YFSETQ. DNA for the CDR3: TGCGCCAGCAGCGACAGGGACAACTCCTACGAGCAGTACTTC. This encodes CASSDRDNSYEQYF.

The table lists this clone with a count of one. The chain employs TRBV29-1 and TRBJ2-3; 7 positions match TRBD1. Per germline, CDR1 SQVTM and CDR2 ANQGSEA. V lost 7 bases and J lost 7; bases outside the gene matches: 23. The CDR3 length is 17 residues. The CDR3 loop is CSAPGQPEFSSRNTQYF. CDR3 coding DNA: TGCAGCGCTCCGGGACAGCCTGAATTCTCCAGCCGGAATACGCAGTATTTT.

V and J are TRBV6-5 and TRBJ1-5; 7 bases align to TRBD1. Losses at the gene ends were 6 bases for V and 6 bases for J; bases not matched to a gene: 11. This CDR3 is built from 15 residues. Per the germline V gene, CDR1 is MNHEY and CDR2 is SVGAGI. DNA for the CDR3: TGTGCCAGCAGCGACGCTAACAGGGGCCCTCAGCCCCAGCATTTT. Translated: CASSDANRGPQPQHF.

The chain employs TRBV28 and TRBJ2-4; 10 bases map to TRBD1. Germline CDR1 MDHEN, CDR2 SYDVKM. The CDR3 totals 14 residues. The trim removed 9 bases at V and 6 bases at J, leaving 8 bases unmatched. CDR3 sequence reads: CASGYGQGVNIQYF. The CDR3 DNA sequence: TGTGCCAGTGGTTACGGACAGGGGGTAAACATTCAGTACTTC.

This clone was picked up one time. The chain has TRBV19 and TRBJ2-7, with TRBD2 as a possible D gene (6 bases). CDR3 length equals 15 residues. The ends were cut back, 4 bases at V and 0 bases at J, with 13 bases in the middle. The germline gives CDR1 LNHDA, CDR2 SQIVND (reference sequence). CDR3 in amino acids: CASSRSAGSSYEQYF. CDR3 DNA: TGTGCCAGTAGTAGGTCGGCGGGGAGCTCCTACGAGCAGTACTTC.

This clone was counted once. The CDR3 is CASSLMGRGQRRQETQYF. The CDR3 region has the DNA TGTGCCAGCAGCTTAATGGGAAGGGGACAGCGGCGGCAAGAGACCCAGTACTTC. The chain links TRBV7-2 to TRBJ2-5; 7 bases fit TRBD1. CDR1 and CDR2 from the germline V gene are SGHTA and FQGNSA. Trimming at V came to 2 bases and at J to 2 bases, leaving 14 bases not matched to a gene. The CDR3 consists of 18 residues.

The CDR3 loop reads CASTSTVSNQPQHF. The CDR3 region has the DNA TGTGCCAGCACATCGACAGTTAGCAATCAGCCCCAGCATTTT. The chain recombines TRBV2 with TRBJ1-5; possible D gene TRBD1, 5 bases. The germline V gene has CDR1 SNHLY and CDR2 FYNNEI. The V gene lost 7 bases and the J gene lost 0 bases, with 10 bases spanning the gap. This CDR3 contains 14 residues.

The chain uses TRBV2 and TRBJ2-5; 8 bases fit TRBD1. This CDR3 has 14 residues. Germline V gene data show CDR1 as SNHLY and CDR2 as FYNNEI. V gave up 5 bases and J gave up 5 bases; unmatched junction bases: 7. CDR3 loop: CASSLWTGLETQYF. In DNA, the CDR3 is TGTGCCAGCAGTTTATGGACAGGGTTGGAGACCCAGTACTTC.

The chain joins TRBV5-1 to TRBJ1-2, with a tentative D call TRBD1 (6 bases). V was pared by 4 bases and J by 2 bases, with 12 bases between. The CDR3 extends over 14 amino acids. Germline CDR1 reads SGHRS; CDR2 reads YFSETQ. The CDR3 reads CASSPDRGNYGYTF. CDR3 coding DNA: TGCGCCAGCAGCCCGGATAGGGGGAACTATGGCTACACCTTC.

The chain couples TRBV18 to TRBJ2-6; 10 nucleotides agree with TRBD2. Germline V gives CDR1 KGHSH, CDR2 LQKENI. The CDR3 sequence is 18 residues long. V lost 3 bases to trimming and J lost 1 base; unmatched junction nucleotides: 6. CDR3 amino acids: CASSPGTSAVSGANVLTF. The CDR3 DNA reads TGTGCCAGCTCACCCGGGACTAGCGCGGTTTCTGGGGCCAACGTCCTGACTTTC.

For this clone: This CDR3 is also generated by other DNA sequences in the sample. This sequence joins TRBV7-6 and TRBJ2-7, with 14 bases that match TRBD2. J was trimmed by 0 bases and V by 2 bases; bases with no gene match: 3. CDR1 and CDR2 (germline): SGHVS, FNYEAQ. CDR3 length: 17 amino acids. CDR3: CASSLRLAGGPSYEQYF. The CDR3 DNA is TGTGCCAGCAGCTTACGACTAGCGGGAGGGCCCTCCTACGAGCAGTACTTC.

This clone was counted only a few times. This chain connects TRBV5-1 to TRBJ1-2; TRBD1 matches at 9 bases. Germline values: CDR1 SGHRS, CDR2 YFSETQ. Trimming took 2 bases from V and 1 from J; bases not matched to a gene: 3. This CDR3 is 15 amino acids long. The CDR3 DNA follows: TGCGCCAGCAGCTTCGGGGACAGGGATAACTATGGCTACACCTTC. Protein product: CASSFGDRDNYGYTF.